The source of this T cell receptor beta chain is a study of Graves' ophthalmopathy and Graves' hyperthyroidism. Study results and caveats: The model flagged ophthalmopathy progression at 55% to 71% sensitivity and 72% to 75% specificity.

It was from under 13 ml of fresh peripheral blood that the PBMCs came. Per the germline V gene, CDR1 is MNHEY and CDR2 is SMNVEV (reference sequence). There are 14 residues in the CDR3. V lost 6 bases and J lost 8, with 19 bases in between. Many counts were recorded for this clonotype. Its specificity is not known. RNA transcripts provided the template for amplifying TCR beta CDR3 regions. HTBI-primed first-round RT-PCR preceded second-round multiplex PCR. TCRdb re-called the multiplex PCR reads through MiXCR, storing one row per CDR3 protein. The sample lists roughly 480,000 distinct CDR3 sequences, 13% to 15% occurring once.

The V and J genes are TRBV27 and TRBJ1-1, with D perhaps matching TRBD1 (6 bases). Material for sequencing was blood. The receptor's source is a woman aged 25 to 39 with Graves' ophthalmopathy. The CDR3 here is CASSPDGGVAEAFF. The CDR3 coding sequence is TGTGCCAGCAGCCCAGATGGGGGCGTCGCAGAAGCTTTCTTT.